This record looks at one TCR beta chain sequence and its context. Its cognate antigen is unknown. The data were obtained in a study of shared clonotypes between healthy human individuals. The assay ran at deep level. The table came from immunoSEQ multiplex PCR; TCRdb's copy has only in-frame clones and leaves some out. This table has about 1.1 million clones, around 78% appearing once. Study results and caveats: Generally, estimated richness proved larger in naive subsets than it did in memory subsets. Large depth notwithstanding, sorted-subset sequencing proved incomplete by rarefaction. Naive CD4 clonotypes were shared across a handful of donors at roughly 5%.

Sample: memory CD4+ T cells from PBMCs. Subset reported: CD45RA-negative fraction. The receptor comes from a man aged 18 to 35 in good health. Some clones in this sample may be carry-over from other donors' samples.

CDR3 protein: CASRPPGLQEQYF. The CDR3 nucleotides are TGTGCCAGCAGGCCCCCGGGACTACAAGAGCAGTACTTC. The chain combines TRBV6-5 with TRBJ2-7, with 7 bases lining up with TRBD2. The germline CDR1 and CDR2 sequences are MNHEY and SVGAGI. Losses at the gene ends were 6 bases for V and 7 bases for J; bases not matched to a gene: 9. The CDR3 runs to 13 residues.